These 2 T cell receptor beta chains share one sample of origin, sequenced in a study of CD8 T cells in Susac syndrome. It was with random hexamers that 0.5 to 1 ug RNA was reverse transcribed. TCRdb reanalysed the immunoSEQ multiplex PCR reads using MiXCR and keeps one entry per CDR3 protein. The repertoire has approximately 190,000 distinct CDR3 sequences, around 90% of them found once; the top ten carry 0.087%. Sequencing used CD4+ T cells from PBMCs. The receptors originated from a human donor with Susac syndrome.

This clonotype was detected only a few times. In DNA form, the CDR3 reads TGTGCCAGTAGTCTACAGATTAACTATGGCTACACCTTC. Its translation is CASSLQINYGYTF. The chain links TRBV19 to TRBJ1-2; D is uncertain. Germline CDR1 is LNHDA and CDR2 is SQIVND (reference sequence). The V end lost 5 bases, the J end lost 1 base, and 8 bases lay between the germline ends. The CDR3 is made up of 13 amino acids.

The J gene is TRBJ2-1, the V gene TRBV10-2; D remains ambiguous. The V gene lost 2 bases and the J gene lost 4 bases, with 9 bases spanning the gap. Germline-derived CDR1 and CDR2 are WSHSY and SAAADI. The CDR3 extends over 14 amino acids. The CDR3, as DNA: TGCGCCAGCAGTGAGATCACAGATTACAATGAGCAGTTCTTC. Its protein product is CASSEITDYNEQFF.